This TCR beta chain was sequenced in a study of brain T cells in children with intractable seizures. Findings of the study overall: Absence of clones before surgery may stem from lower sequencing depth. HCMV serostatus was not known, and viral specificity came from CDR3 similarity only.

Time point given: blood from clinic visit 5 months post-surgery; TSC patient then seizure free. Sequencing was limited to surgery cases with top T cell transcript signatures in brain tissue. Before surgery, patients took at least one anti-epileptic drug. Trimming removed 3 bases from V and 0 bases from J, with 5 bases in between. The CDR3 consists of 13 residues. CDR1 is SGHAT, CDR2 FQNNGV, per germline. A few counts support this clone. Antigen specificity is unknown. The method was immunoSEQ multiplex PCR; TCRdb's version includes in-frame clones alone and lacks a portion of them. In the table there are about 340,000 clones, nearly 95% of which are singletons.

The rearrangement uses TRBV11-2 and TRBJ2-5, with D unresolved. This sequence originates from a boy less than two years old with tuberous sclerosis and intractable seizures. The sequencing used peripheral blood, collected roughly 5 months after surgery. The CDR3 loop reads CASSFNNQETQYF. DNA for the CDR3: TGTGCCAGCAGCTTTAACAACCAAGAGACCCAGTACTTC.